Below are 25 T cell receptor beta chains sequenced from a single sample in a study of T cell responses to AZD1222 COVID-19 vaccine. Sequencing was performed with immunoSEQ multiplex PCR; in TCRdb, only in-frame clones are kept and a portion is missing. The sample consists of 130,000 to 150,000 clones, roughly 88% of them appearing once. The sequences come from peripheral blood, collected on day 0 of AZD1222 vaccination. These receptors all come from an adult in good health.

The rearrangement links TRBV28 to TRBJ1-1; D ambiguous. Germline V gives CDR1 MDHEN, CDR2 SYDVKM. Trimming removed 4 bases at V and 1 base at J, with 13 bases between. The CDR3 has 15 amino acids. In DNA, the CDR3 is TGTGCCAGCAGTTACTATGGGTCAGAGAACACTGAAGCTTTCTTT. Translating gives CASSYYGSENTEAFF.

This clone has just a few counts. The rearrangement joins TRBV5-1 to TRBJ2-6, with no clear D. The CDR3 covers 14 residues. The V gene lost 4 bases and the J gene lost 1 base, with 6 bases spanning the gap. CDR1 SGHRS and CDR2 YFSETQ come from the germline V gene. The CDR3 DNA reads TGCGCCAGCAGCGCCATGTCTGGGGCCAACGTCCTGACTTTC. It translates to CASSAMSGANVLTF.

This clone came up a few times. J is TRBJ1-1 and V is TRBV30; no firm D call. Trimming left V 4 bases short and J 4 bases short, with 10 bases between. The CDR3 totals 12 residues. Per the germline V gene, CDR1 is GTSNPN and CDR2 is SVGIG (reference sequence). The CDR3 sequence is CAWNTGSTEAFF. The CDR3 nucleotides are TGTGCCTGGAATACGGGGTCCACTGAAGCTTTCTTT.

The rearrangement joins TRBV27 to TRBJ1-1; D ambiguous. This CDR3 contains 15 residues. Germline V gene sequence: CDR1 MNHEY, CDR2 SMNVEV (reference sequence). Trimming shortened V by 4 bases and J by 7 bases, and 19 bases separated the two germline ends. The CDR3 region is CASSSHPTLGGEAFF. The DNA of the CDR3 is TGTGCCAGCAGTTCCCACCCCACATTGGGTGGTGAAGCTTTCTTT.

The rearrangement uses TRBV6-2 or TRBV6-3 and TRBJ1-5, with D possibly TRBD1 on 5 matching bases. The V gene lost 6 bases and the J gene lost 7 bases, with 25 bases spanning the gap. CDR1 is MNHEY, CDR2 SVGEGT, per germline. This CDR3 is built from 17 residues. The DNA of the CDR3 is TGTGCCAGCAGCCCCGGCGGGGGGAGAGGGGCCAGACAGCCCCAGCATTTT. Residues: CASSPGGGRGARQPQHF.

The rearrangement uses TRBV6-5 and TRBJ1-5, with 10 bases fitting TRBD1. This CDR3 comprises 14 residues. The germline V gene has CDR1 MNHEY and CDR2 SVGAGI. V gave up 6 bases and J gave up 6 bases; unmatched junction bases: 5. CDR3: CASRGTGEGQPQHF. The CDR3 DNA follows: TGTGCCAGCAGAGGGACAGGGGAAGGTCAGCCCCAGCATTTT.

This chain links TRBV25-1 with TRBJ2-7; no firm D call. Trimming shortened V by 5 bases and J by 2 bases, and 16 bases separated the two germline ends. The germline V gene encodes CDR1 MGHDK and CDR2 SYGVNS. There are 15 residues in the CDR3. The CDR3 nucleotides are TGTGCCAGCAGTAATTTCGACGGTAGCACCTACGAGCAGTACTTC. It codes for CASSNFDGSTYEQYF.

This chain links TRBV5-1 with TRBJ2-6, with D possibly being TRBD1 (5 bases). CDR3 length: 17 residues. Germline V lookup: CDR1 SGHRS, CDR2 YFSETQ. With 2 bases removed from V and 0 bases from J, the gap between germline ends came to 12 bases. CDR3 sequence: CASSLGVGPSGANVLTF. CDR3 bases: TGCGCCAGCAGCTTAGGAGTGGGGCCCTCTGGGGCCAACGTCCTGACTTTC.

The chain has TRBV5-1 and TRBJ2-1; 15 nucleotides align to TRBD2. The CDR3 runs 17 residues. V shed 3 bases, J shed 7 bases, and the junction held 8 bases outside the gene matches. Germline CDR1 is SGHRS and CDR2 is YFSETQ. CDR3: CASSWTSGRAGLNEQFF. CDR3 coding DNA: TGCGCCAGCAGCTGGACTAGCGGGAGGGCAGGCCTAAATGAGCAGTTCTTC.

The CDR3 is CASSLQVGEAFF. In DNA, the CDR3 is TGTGCCAGCAGTTTGCAGGTGGGAGAAGCTTTCTTT. This rearrangement joins TRBV12-3 or TRBV12-4 to TRBJ1-1; the D is unclear. V gave up 3 bases and J gave up 8 bases, with 10 bases separating them. The CDR3 is made up of 12 amino acids.

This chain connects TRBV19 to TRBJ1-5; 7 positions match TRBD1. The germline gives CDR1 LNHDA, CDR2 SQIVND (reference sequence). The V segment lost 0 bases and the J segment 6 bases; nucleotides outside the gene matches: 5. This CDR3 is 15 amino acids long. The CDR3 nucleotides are TGTGCCAGTAGTATAGACCTGGGACAGTTTCAGCCCCAGCATTTT. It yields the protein CASSIDLGQFQPQHF.

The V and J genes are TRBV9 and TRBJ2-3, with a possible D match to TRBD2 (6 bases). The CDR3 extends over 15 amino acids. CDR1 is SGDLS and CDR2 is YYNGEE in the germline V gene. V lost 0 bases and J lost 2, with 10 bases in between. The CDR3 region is CASSVVAGTTDTQYF. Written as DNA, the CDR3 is TGTGCCAGCAGCGTAGTGGCGGGAACCACAGATACGCAGTATTTT.

CDR3 bases: TGTGCCAGCAGTTTAACTATTCAGGGTACCTATGGCTACACCTTC. This codes for CASSLTIQGTYGYTF. The chain joins TRBV27 to TRBJ1-2, with a weak D call TRBD1 (5 bases). CDR3 length equals 15 residues. Trimming cost V 2 bases and J 4 bases, with 14 bases left between them. Germline CDR1 MNHEY, CDR2 SMNVEV (reference sequence).

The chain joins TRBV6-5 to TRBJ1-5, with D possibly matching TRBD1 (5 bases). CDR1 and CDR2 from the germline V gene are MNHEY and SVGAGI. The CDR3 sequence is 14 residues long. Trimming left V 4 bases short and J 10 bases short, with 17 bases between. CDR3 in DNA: TGTGCCAGCAGTTCCCGGGCCTCGGGGCAACCCCAGCATTTT. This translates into CASSSRASGQPQHF.

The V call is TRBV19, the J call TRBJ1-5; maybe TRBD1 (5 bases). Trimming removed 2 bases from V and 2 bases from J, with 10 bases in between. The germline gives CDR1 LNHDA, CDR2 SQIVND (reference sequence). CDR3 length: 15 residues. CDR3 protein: CASSIQGRGNQPQHF. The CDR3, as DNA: TGTGCCAGTAGTATACAGGGTCGCGGCAATCAGCCCCAGCATTTT.

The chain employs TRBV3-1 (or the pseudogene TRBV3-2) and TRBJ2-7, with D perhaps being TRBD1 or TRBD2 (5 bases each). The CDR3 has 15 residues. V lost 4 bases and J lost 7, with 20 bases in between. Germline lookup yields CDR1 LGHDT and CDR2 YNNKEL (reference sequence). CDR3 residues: CASSRDAGSTKEQYF. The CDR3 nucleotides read TGTGCCAGCAGCCGGGACGCAGGGAGTACAAAAGAGCAGTACTTC.

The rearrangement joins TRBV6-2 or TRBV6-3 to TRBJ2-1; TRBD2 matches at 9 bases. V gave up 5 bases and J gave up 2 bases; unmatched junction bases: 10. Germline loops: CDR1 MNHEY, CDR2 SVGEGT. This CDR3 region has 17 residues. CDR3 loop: CASSGGLAVPPYNEQFF. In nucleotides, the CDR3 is TGTGCCAGCAGTGGGGGACTAGCTGTCCCCCCCTACAATGAGCAGTTCTTC.

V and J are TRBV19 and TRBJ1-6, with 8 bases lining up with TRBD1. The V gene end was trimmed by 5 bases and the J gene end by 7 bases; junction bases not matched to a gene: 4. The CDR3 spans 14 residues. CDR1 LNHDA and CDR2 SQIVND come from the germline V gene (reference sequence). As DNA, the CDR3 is TGTGCCAGTAGTGAAACAGGGGGGAATTCACCCCTCCACTTT. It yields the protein CASSETGGNSPLHF. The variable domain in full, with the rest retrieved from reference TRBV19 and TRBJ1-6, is DGGITQSPKYLFRKEGQNVTLSCEQNLNHDAMYWYRQDPGQGLRLIYYSQIVNDFQKGDIAEGYSVSREKKESFPLTVTSAQKNPTAFYLCASSETGGNSPLHFGNGTRLTVT.

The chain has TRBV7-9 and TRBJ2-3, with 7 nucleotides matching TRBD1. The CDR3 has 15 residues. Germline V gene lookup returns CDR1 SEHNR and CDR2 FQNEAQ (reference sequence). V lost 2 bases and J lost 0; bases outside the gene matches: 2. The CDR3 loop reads CASSLKGASTDTQYF. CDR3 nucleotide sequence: TGTGCCAGCAGCTTAAAGGGGGCCAGCACAGATACGCAGTATTTT.

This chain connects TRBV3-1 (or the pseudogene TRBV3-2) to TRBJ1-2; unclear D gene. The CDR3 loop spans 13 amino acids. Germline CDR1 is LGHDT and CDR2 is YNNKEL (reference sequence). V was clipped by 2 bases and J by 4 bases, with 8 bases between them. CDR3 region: CASSQRGIYGYTF. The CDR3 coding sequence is TGTGCCAGCAGCCAACGAGGGATCTATGGCTACACCTTC.

CDR3 coding DNA: TGTGCCAGTCGCCGGGAGCTATCCTACAATGAGCAGTTCTTC. Translating it yields CASRRELSYNEQFF. The chain joins TRBV19 to TRBJ2-1; D may be TRBD2 (6 bases). The V end was cut by 8 bases, the J end by 1 base, with 12 bases between. This CDR3 region has 14 residues. Germline V gives CDR1 LNHDA, CDR2 SQIVND (reference sequence).

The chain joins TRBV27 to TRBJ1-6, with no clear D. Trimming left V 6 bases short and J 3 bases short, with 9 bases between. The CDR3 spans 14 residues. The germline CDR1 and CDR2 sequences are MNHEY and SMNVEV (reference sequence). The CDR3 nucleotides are TGTGCCAGCAGAGTCGGGAACTATAATTCACCCCTCCACTTT. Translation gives CASRVGNYNSPLHF.

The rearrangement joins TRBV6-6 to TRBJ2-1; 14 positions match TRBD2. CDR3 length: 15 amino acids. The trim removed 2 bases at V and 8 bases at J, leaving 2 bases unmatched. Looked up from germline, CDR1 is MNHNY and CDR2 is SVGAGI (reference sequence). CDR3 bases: TGTGCCAGCAGTTACGGGACTAGCGGGAGCGATGAGCAGTTCTTC. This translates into CASSYGTSGSDEQFF.

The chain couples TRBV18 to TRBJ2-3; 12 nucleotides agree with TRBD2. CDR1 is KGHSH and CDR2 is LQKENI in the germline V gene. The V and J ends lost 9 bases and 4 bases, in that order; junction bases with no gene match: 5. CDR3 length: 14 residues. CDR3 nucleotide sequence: TGTGCCAGTCGACTAGCGGGAGCCCCAGATACGCAGTATTTT. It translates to CASRLAGAPDTQYF. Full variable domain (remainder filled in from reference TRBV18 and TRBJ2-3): NAGVMQNPRHLVRRRGQEARLRCSPMKGHSHVYWYRQLPEEGLKFMVYLQKENIIDESGMPKERFSAEFPKEGPSILRIQQVVRGDSAAYFCASRLAGAPDTQYFGPGTRLTVL.

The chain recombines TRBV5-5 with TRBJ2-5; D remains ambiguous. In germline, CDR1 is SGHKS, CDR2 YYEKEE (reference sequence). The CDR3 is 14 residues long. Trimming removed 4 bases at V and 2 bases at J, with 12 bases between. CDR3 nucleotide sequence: TGTGCCAGCAGCGAACAGACTCGACAAGAGACCCAGTACTTC. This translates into CASSEQTRQETQYF.